This TCR beta chain is drawn from a study of blood T cell repertoires in COVID-19. About the research overall: The United States, Italy and Spain were the sources of the acute and convalescent COVID-19 samples. From T cells, B-cell-depleted T cells, or PBMCs came the material, which was cDNA or gDNA.

Authors' processing steps: Estimation of nucleated cell counts relied on the amplification of reference gene primers. Sequencing was performed with immunoSEQ multiplex PCR; in TCRdb, only in-frame clones are kept and a portion is missing. That table gives V, J and clone size, and the DNA gave D and trimming. Among 140,000 or so clones listed, 75% to 90% were seen once. V was pared by 6 bases and J by 4 bases, with 12 bases between. The CDR3 is made up of 13 amino acids. The source material was peripheral blood. The sequence came from a woman over 75 with acute or convalescent COVID-19. This chain joins TRBV12-3 or TRBV12-4 and TRBJ1-1, with D possibly being TRBD1 (5 bases). The CDR3, as DNA: TGTGCCAGCAGCCCCGGGACTAGCACTGAAGCTTTCTTT. Its protein product is CASSPGTSTEAFF.